The 30 T cell receptor beta chains reported below all come from one sample, sequenced in a study of identical twins. TCRdb processed the 5' RACE reads anew with MiXCR; each CDR3 protein has one entry. The data hold about 160,000 distinct CDR3 sequences, with under 4.5% observed a single time. Sequencing was performed on memory T cells sorted from blood. The source of these receptors is a man aged 18 to 29 in good health.

For this clonotype: This may be a read error: a much more frequent sequence differs by one nucleotide. The conserved closing phenylalanine or tryptophan is absent in this CDR3, likely reflecting a read error. The genes are TRBV20-1 and TRBJ1-1, with D possibly TRBD1 on 5 matching bases. Germline CDR1 reads DFQATT; CDR2 reads SNEGSKA (reference sequence). The ends were cut back, 4 bases at V and 0 bases at J, with 9 bases in the middle. The length of the CDR3 is 13 residues. The CDR3 DNA follows: TGCAGTGCTACGGGACTCTTGAACACTGAAGCTTTCTCT. It yields the protein CSATGLLNTEAFS.

This clonotype was recorded at least ten times. The V call is TRBV10-2, the J call TRBJ2-5; D is uncertain. Trimming shortened V by 6 bases and J by 0 bases, and 8 bases separated the two germline ends. CDR3 size: 13 residues. Germline values: CDR1 WSHSY, CDR2 SAAADI. The CDR3 protein is CASSMGNQETQYF. The CDR3 DNA sequence: TGCGCCAGCAGCATGGGAAACCAAGAGACCCAGTACTTC.

This clonotype was counted at least ten times. The chain carries TRBV4-3 and TRBJ1-6; D gene uncertain. CDR3 size: 12 residues. The germline V gene has CDR1 LGHNA and CDR2 YSLEER. Trimming cost V 1 base and J 10 bases, with 5 bases left between them. The CDR3 here is CASSQGGSPLHF. The CDR3 nucleotides read TGCGCCAGCAGCCAAGGAGGGTCACCCCTCCACTTT.

There are many counts of this clonotype. V gene TRBV12-3 or TRBV12-4 combines with J gene TRBJ1-6; 10 bases align to TRBD1. The CDR3 sequence is 15 residues long. V lost 6 bases, J lost 8 bases, and 7 bases stayed unmatched. CDR3 protein: CASRRPGQGYSPLHF. The CDR3 nucleotides read TGTGCCAGCAGGAGACCGGGACAGGGGTATTCACCCCTCCACTTT.

This clonotype has more than one count but fewer than ten. This chain connects TRBV7-2 to TRBJ2-7, with a tentative D call TRBD1 (6 bases). The CDR3 has 15 residues. The V gene lost 4 bases and the J gene lost 0 bases, with 13 bases spanning the gap. The V gene's germline CDR1 is SGHTA and CDR2 FQGNSA. The CDR3 loop reads CASSSRQASSYEQYF. The CDR3 DNA is TGTGCCAGCAGCTCGAGACAGGCCAGCTCCTACGAGCAGTACTTC.

Many counts were recorded for this clonotype. The chain links TRBV5-1 to TRBJ1-1; D possibly corresponds to TRBD1 (6 bases). Germline values: CDR1 SGHRS, CDR2 YFSETQ. The CDR3 consists of 13 residues. Between the trimmed V and J ends, which lost 3 bases and 4 bases, there was a span of 10 bases. CDR3 in amino acids: CASSWQGTTEAFF. Written as DNA, the CDR3 is TGCGCCAGCAGCTGGCAGGGGACCACTGAAGCTTTCTTT.

The table lists this clonotype with many counts. The chain recombines TRBV10-3 with TRBJ1-2; 9 nucleotides agree with TRBD1. The junction had 4 bases not matched to a gene; V was cut back by 6 bases and J by 2 bases. Per the germline V gene, CDR1 is ENHRY and CDR2 is SYGVKD. The CDR3 totals 14 residues. The CDR3 DNA reads as TGTGCCATCAGGGCCGGGACAGGGAACTATGGCTACACCTTC. Translation gives CAIRAGTGNYGYTF.

This clonotype was counted at least ten times. The chain uses TRBV19 and TRBJ2-2, with 7 bases fitting TRBD1. This CDR3 spans 17 amino acids. The trim removed 5 bases at V and 6 bases at J, leaving 15 bases unmatched. In germline, CDR1 is LNHDA, CDR2 SQIVND (reference sequence). CDR3 in DNA: TGTGCCAGTAGTGGCCGTCGACAGGGTTCTTCCGCCGGGGAGCTGTTTTTT. Its translation is CASSGRRQGSSAGELFF. Filled out from reference TRBV19 and TRBJ2-2, the complete variable domain reads DGGITQSPKYLFRKEGQNVTLSCEQNLNHDAMYWYRQDPGQGLRLIYYSQIVNDFQKGDIAEGYSVSREKKESFPLTVTSAQKNPTAFYLCASSGRRQGSSAGELFFGEGSRLTVL.

The sample holds many counts of this clonotype. The chain recombines TRBV12-3 or TRBV12-4 with TRBJ2-3; 10 bases are a match to TRBD1. This CDR3 contains 17 residues. The ends lost 6 bases at V and 3 bases at J; junction bases unmatched: 12. As DNA, the CDR3 is TGTGCCAGCAGGCGACGACAGGGGGCGCAGAATACAGATACGCAGTATTTT. This translates into CASRRRQGAQNTDTQYF.

This clonotype was picked up many times. The chain uses TRBV5-1 and TRBJ2-7; D gene unclear. The germline V and J ends were trimmed by 4 bases and 2 bases, with 7 bases remaining between them. From germline, CDR1 is SGHRS and CDR2 YFSETQ. There are 12 residues in the CDR3. CDR3 nucleotides: TGCGCCAGCAGCAAGGTGGCCTACGAGCAGTACTTC. It yields the protein CASSKVAYEQYF.

Ten or more counts support this clonotype. The chain is built from TRBV7-6 and TRBJ1-1; tentatively, D is TRBD1 (5 bases). This CDR3 is built from 14 residues. Trimming took 5 bases from V and 0 from J, leaving 10 bases between them. Germline assignment: CDR1 SGHVS and CDR2 FNYEAQ. CDR3: CASSPTVMNTEAFF. Here the CDR3 DNA reads TGTGCCAGCAGCCCGACAGTCATGAACACTGAAGCTTTCTTT.

This clonotype was found many times. The chain uses TRBV7-3 and TRBJ2-3; D call uncertain. V lost 5 bases and J 6 bases, leaving 12 bases between the germline ends. Germline V gives CDR1 SGHTA, CDR2 FQGTGA. The CDR3 is 13 amino acids. The CDR3 sequence is CASSPSVGDTQYF. The CDR3 nucleotides read TGTGCCAGCAGCCCCTCGGTTGGGGATACGCAGTATTTT.

The chain couples TRBV7-6 to TRBJ1-6; D is perhaps TRBD1 (6 bases). This CDR3 is 13 amino acids long. Germline loops: CDR1 SGHVS, CDR2 FNYEAQ. Trimming removed 5 bases from V and 9 bases from J, with 11 bases in between. CDR3 DNA: TGTGCCAGCAGCCCACAGGGTCTTTCACCCCTCCACTTT. Its translation: CASSPQGLSPLHF.

This clonotype occurred many times. The rearrangement joins TRBV12-3 or TRBV12-4 to TRBJ2-1, with D possibly being TRBD1 (6 bases). This CDR3 has 19 residues. The V gene lost 1 base and the J gene lost 6 bases, with 25 bases spanning the gap. Here the CDR3 DNA reads TGTGCCAGCAGTTTAGGTGGGCCCTCGGCGCGGGTGGGGGCCAATGAGCAGTTCTTC. Translation gives CASSLGGPSARVGANEQFF.

This clonotype was observed many times. This rearrangement joins TRBV20-1 to TRBJ2-3; 13 bases are a match to TRBD2. Germline lookup yields CDR1 DFQATT and CDR2 SNEGSKA (reference sequence). The J segment lost 4 bases and the V segment lost 0 bases, leaving 7 bases of the junction unmatched. The CDR3 is 17 residues long. CDR3 DNA sequence: TGCAGTGCTAGAGATCTGAAGACTAGCGGGAGGCCAGATACGCAGTATTTT. Protein: CSARDLKTSGRPDTQYF.

This clonotype appeared many times. The rearrangement uses TRBV11-2 and TRBJ2-5; 14 nucleotides match TRBD2. V lost 5 bases to trimming and J lost 5 bases; unmatched junction nucleotides: 7. CDR1 and CDR2 (germline): SGHAT, FQNNGV. This CDR3 has 16 amino acids. The CDR3 reads CASSHGTSGSGETQYF. CDR3 coding DNA: TGTGCCAGCAGCCACGGGACTAGCGGGAGTGGGGAGACCCAGTACTTC. Based on the CDR3 plus reference TRBV11-2 and TRBJ2-5, the full variable domain is EAGVAQSPRYKIIEKRQSVAFWCNPISGHATLYWYQQILGQGPKLLIQFQNNGVVDDSQLPKDRFSAERLKGVDSTLKIQPAKLEDSAVYLCASSHGTSGSGETQYFGPGTRLLVL.

This clonotype was counted many times. The V gene is TRBV6-1, the J gene TRBJ1-5; D gene uncertain. Trimming shortened V by 1 base and J by 8 bases, and 12 bases separated the two germline ends. The CDR3 is 14 residues long. The germline V gene encodes CDR1 MNHNS and CDR2 SASEGT. The CDR3 loop is CASSEVRAVKPQHF. The CDR3 nucleotides are TGTGCCAGCAGTGAAGTAAGGGCGGTAAAGCCCCAGCATTTT.

This clonotype came up many times. The V gene is TRBV29-1, the J gene TRBJ2-1; 13 nucleotides align to TRBD2. The CDR3 is 14 residues long. Germline values: CDR1 SQVTM, CDR2 ANQGSEA. The junction had 2 bases not matched to a gene; V was cut back by 6 bases and J by 3 bases. The DNA of the CDR3 is TGCAGCGTCCGGACTAGCGGGAGCTACAATGAGCAGTTCTTC. Protein product: CSVRTSGSYNEQFF.

The table lists this clonotype with many counts. The genes are TRBV7-8 and TRBJ2-1; TRBD1 agrees at 7 bases. V trimming: 0 bases; J trimming: 7 bases; junction bases outside the gene matches: 6. The CDR3 runs to 15 residues. Germline V CDR1 and CDR2: SGHVS, FQNEAQ. The CDR3 bases are TGTGCCAGCAGCTTAGCAGGGGGCTTCGGGAATGAGCAGTTCTTC. This encodes CASSLAGGFGNEQFF.

There are many counts of this clonotype. The chain uses TRBV3-1 and TRBJ2-1, with a tentative D call TRBD2 (6 bases). V lost 4 bases and J lost 6, with 16 bases in between. Per the germline V gene, CDR1 is LGHDT and CDR2 is YNNKEL (reference sequence). This CDR3 comprises 15 residues. CDR3 coding DNA: TGTGCCAGCAGCCCGGGACTGAACGACCTCAATGAGCAGTTCTTC. It encodes CASSPGLNDLNEQFF.

This clonotype was seen at least ten times. The V and J genes are TRBV20-1 and TRBJ2-3, with TRBD2 matching 13 bases. Germline V lookup: CDR1 DFQATT, CDR2 SNEGSKA (reference sequence). The CDR3 has 17 amino acids. V was clipped by 6 bases and J by 5 bases; unmatched bases: 14. The DNA for the CDR3 is TGCAGTGCCGATCCATGGACTAGCGGGAGCCGGGGAGATACGCAGTATTTT. Translated: CSADPWTSGSRGDTQYF.

This clonotype came up many times. The chain recombines TRBV29-1 with TRBJ2-1, with D possibly being TRBD1 (6 bases). With 5 bases removed from V and 7 bases from J, the gap between germline ends came to 15 bases. Germline values: CDR1 SQVTM, CDR2 ANQGSEA. This CDR3 has 13 amino acids. For the CDR3, the DNA is TGCAGCGTTATCCGGCCCCAGGGGAATGAGCAGTTCTTC. Translating it yields CSVIRPQGNEQFF.

In its sample, this clonotype was seen many times. The chain combines TRBV15 with TRBJ2-5; D perhaps matches TRBD2 (6 bases). CDR3 length: 13 amino acids. Per the germline V gene, CDR1 is LNHNV and CDR2 is YYDKDF (reference sequence). V was cut by 5 bases and J by 5 bases, with 12 bases left in between. As DNA, the CDR3 is TGTGCCACCAGCGGCCATGGAGGGGAGACCCAGTACTTC. Protein product: CATSGHGGETQYF.

This clonotype was detected many times. The chain has TRBV29-1 and TRBJ1-1; unclear D gene. Germline-derived CDR1 and CDR2 are SQVTM and ANQGSEA. V gave up 5 bases and J gave up 0 bases, with 10 bases separating them. This CDR3 comprises 13 residues. The CDR3 loop reads CSVSDRVNTEAFF. CDR3 coding DNA: TGCAGCGTTTCCGATCGCGTGAACACTGAAGCTTTCTTT.

This clonotype was seen repeatedly, ten times or more. The rearrangement links TRBV12-3 or TRBV12-4 to TRBJ1-1; D is possibly TRBD1 (6 bases). This CDR3 has 15 residues. V was cut by 2 bases and J by 2 bases, with 12 bases left in between. Here the CDR3 reads CASSLRGGVNTEAFF. The CDR3 bases are TGTGCCAGCAGTTTACGAGGGGGGGTAAACACTGAAGCTTTCTTT.

Many counts were recorded for this clonotype. This sequence joins TRBV20-1 and TRBJ2-3; 7 nucleotides align to TRBD1. The CDR3 has 15 amino acids. From germline, CDR1 is DFQATT and CDR2 SNEGSKA (reference sequence). J was trimmed by 1 base and V by 3 bases; bases with no gene match: 7. CDR3 bases: TGCAGTGCTAGTAGACCTACAGGGGGCACAGATACGCAGTATTTT. Translating gives CSASRPTGGTDTQYF.

This clonotype came up many times. The chain employs TRBV20-1 and TRBJ2-4; 7 bases line up with TRBD1. Germline CDR1 and CDR2: DFQATT and SNEGSKA (reference sequence). The junction had 10 bases not matched to a gene; V was cut back by 6 bases and J by 2 bases. The CDR3 spans 15 residues. The CDR3 region is CSAQEQGISKNIQYF. CDR3 nucleotide sequence: TGCAGTGCGCAAGAACAGGGGATCTCCAAAAACATTCAGTACTTC.

This clonotype was seen many times. The chain links TRBV18 to TRBJ1-1; a weak D match, TRBD1 (5 bases). This CDR3 has 15 residues. V lost 5 bases to trimming and J lost 7 bases, with 20 bases between them. Germline CDR1 is KGHSH and CDR2 is LQKENI. CDR3 sequence reads: CASSIIMSRDGEAFF. The CDR3 bases are TGTGCCAGCTCAATCATAATGTCCCGGGACGGTGAAGCTTTCTTT.

V gene TRBV5-1 combines with J gene TRBJ2-5; 14 bases fit TRBD2. The CDR3 has 15 residues. CDR1 SGHRS and CDR2 YFSETQ come from the germline V gene. V lost 4 bases and J lost 5; bases outside the gene matches: 4. CDR3: CASSLGLAGVETQYF. For the CDR3, the DNA is TGCGCCAGCAGCCTGGGACTAGCGGGAGTGGAGACCCAGTACTTC.

This clonotype has ten or more counts. CDR3 in amino acids: CSARVGATEAFF. The CDR3 bases are TGCAGTGCTAGAGTGGGGGCGACTGAAGCTTTCTTT. This rearrangement joins TRBV20-1 to TRBJ1-1, with D perhaps matching TRBD1 (6 bases). Germline CDR1 and CDR2: DFQATT and SNEGSKA (reference sequence). The length of the CDR3 is 12 residues. The V gene lost 1 base and the J gene lost 5 bases, with 8 bases spanning the gap.